The rows below give T cell receptor beta chains drawn from one sample of a study of T cell repertoires in cytomegalovirus infection. For these TCRs, the target antigens are not known. TCRdb re-analysed the reads in MiXCR, keeping a single row per CDR3 protein. The sample shows about 920,000 distinct CDR3 sequences, less than 35% of them seen only once. The starting material was cultured CD8+ T cells from PBMCs, obtained from culture after CMV antigen stimulation. These receptors were collected from a human donor in good health (CMV status not recorded). Some clones in this sample may be carry-over from other donors' samples. The CDR3 runs from the conserved cysteine through the conserved F or W. A D gene is named only where the DNA matches it firmly. Expanded clones get a size class; other rows say once, few or many, or leave the size out.

- 14 TRBJ1-6 TRBV6-2/TRBV6-3 - CASSRDSRNSPLHF TGTGCCAGCAGTCGAGATAGCCGTAATTCACCCCTCCACTTT
- 15 TRBJ2-7 TRBV6-1 - CASSEPTVPGYEQYF TGTGCCAGCAGTGAACCAACGGTACCGGGTTACGAGCAGTACTTC
- 15 TRBJ1-2 TRBV25-1 few CASSEKDNLYYGYTF TGTGCCAGCAGTGAAAAGGACAACCTTTACTATGGCTACACCTTC
- 17 TRBJ2-3 TRBV4-3 - CASSQDHQDGGTDTQYF TGCGCCAGCAGCCAAGATCACCAGGACGGGGGCACAGATACGCAGTATTTT
- 15 TRBJ1-6 TRBV7-6 - CASSLTDLNNSPLHF TGTGCCAGCAGCTTAACTGACCTGAATAATTCACCCCTCCACTTT
- 13 TRBJ2-7 TRBV12-3/TRBV12-4 - CASSLVGRGEQYF TGTGCCAGCAGTTTAGTAGGCCGAGGGGAGCAGTACTTC
TRBD2 15 TRBJ2-1 TRBV7-9 few CASSSRGGEWNEQFF TGTGCCAGCAGCTCACGCGGGGGGGAATGGAATGAGCAGTTCTTC
- 17 TRBJ2-1 TRBV7-8 many CASSPATVLGAYNEQFF TGTGCCAGCAGCCCCGCCACCGTTCTGGGAGCCTACAATGAGCAGTTCTTC
TRBD1 16 TRBJ2-1 TRBV7-9 many CASSERQGLPYNEQFF TGTGCCAGCAGCGAACGACAGGGCCTGCCCTACAATGAGCAGTTCTTC
TRBD1 17 TRBJ2-1 TRBV7-3 many CASSLFGPGGAYNEQFF TGTGCCAGCAGCTTATTCGGCCCAGGGGGCGCGTACAATGAGCAGTTCTTC
- 15 TRBJ2-5 TRBV11-2 few CASSLGPGDQETQYF TGTGCCAGCAGCTTAGGTCCGGGGGACCAAGAGACCCAGTACTTC
- 16 TRBJ2-5 TRBV6-1 - CASSYILQGGYETQYF TGTGCCAGCAGTTATATTTTGCAGGGGGGTTACGAGACCCAGTACTTC
- 15 TRBJ1-4 TRBV12-3/TRBV12-4 few CASSPRTDYNEKLFF TGTGCCAGCAGTCCAAGGACAGACTATAATGAAAAACTGTTTTTT
- 13 TRBJ2-7 TRBV10-3 few CAIRQESSYEQYF TGTGCCATCAGACAGGAAAGCTCCTACGAGCAGTACTTC
- 15 TRBJ1-1 TRBV12-3/TRBV12-4 - CASSTPKGGSPEAFF TGTGCCAGCAGTACTCCGAAAGGCGGCAGCCCTGAAGCTTTCTTT
TRBD1 16 TRBJ2-2 TRBV10-3 - CAISQRQGANYGELFF TGTGCCATCAGTCAGAGGCAGGGGGCGAATTACGGGGAGCTGTTTTTT
- 13 TRBJ2-3 TRBV29-1 once CSVSGRGMDTQYF TGCAGCGTCTCGGGCAGGGGAATGGATACGCAGTATTTT
TRBD1 18 TRBJ2-1 TRBV7-6 - CASSLPLATGGVFDEQFF TGTGCCAGCAGCCTACCGTTAGCGACAGGGGGAGTTTTCGATGAGCAGTTCTTC
- 13 TRBJ1-1 TRBV6-2/TRBV6-3 few CASSYSDLNLAFF TGTGCCAGCAGTTACTCGGACCTAAACTTGGCTTTCTTT
- 12 TRBJ1-1 TRBV7-8 few CAVTGWYTEAFF TGTGCAGTTACAGGGTGGTATACTGAAGCTTTCTTT
- 16 TRBJ1-1 TRBV4-1 - CASSQEIGVAGTEAFF TGCGCCAGCAGCCAAGAAATCGGGGTCGCCGGCACTGAAGCTTTCTTT
TRBD1 14 TRBJ2-2 TRBV4-1 - CASSQYRGDGELFF TGCGCCAGCAGCCAATACAGGGGGGACGGGGAGCTGTTTTTT
- 16 TRBJ2-5 TRBV6-2/TRBV6-3 - CASSPLAGVNQETQYF TGTGCCAGCAGTCCCCTCGCAGGGGTTAACCAAGAGACCCAGTACTTC
TRBD1 16 TRBJ2-5 TRBV14 - CASSHRQPGQGATQYF TGTGCCAGCAGCCACCGGCAACCGGGACAGGGCGCGACCCAGTACTTC
- 15 TRBJ2-6 TRBV7-2 many CASSPSGVGANVLTF TGTGCCAGCAGCCCCTCAGGTGTGGGGGCCAACGTCCTGACTTTC
TRBD1 17 TRBJ2-3 TRBV7-2 many CASSLPRGQGSPTTQYF TGTGCCAGCAGCCTCCCCCGAGGACAGGGGAGTCCGACTACGCAGTATTTT
- 13 TRBJ1-4 TRBV23-1 - CAACSGTGGKLFF TGCGCCGCCTGCTCCGGGACTGGCGGAAAACTGTTTTTT
- 11 TRBJ1-2 TRBV6-6 few CASSPGSGYTF TGTGCCAGCAGTCCAGGCAGTGGCTACACCTTC
- 12 TRBJ1-1 TRBV29-1 - CSGIGPRPEAFF TGCAGCGGAATAGGACCGCGGCCTGAAGCTTTCTTT
- 16 TRBJ2-5 TRBV7-2 - CAGTSVTGTSPETQYF TGTGCCGGCACTTCAGTAACAGGGACCTCGCCAGAGACCCAGTACTTC
TRBD2 16 TRBJ2-5 TRBV7-9 - CASRSWTGGEQETQYF TGTGCCAGCAGGTCGTGGACGGGGGGGGAACAAGAGACCCAGTACTTC
TRBD2 15 TRBJ2-1 TRBV7-6 many CASSLVAGGSHEQFF TGTGCCAGCAGCTTAGTAGCGGGGGGCTCGCATGAGCAGTTCTTC
TRBD1 15 TRBJ2-5 TRBV11-2 - CASSLGGQGRETQYF TGTGCTAGCAGCTTAGGGGGACAGGGACGGGAGACCCAGTACTTC
TRBD1 16 TRBJ1-5 TRBV12-5 - CASGQDRGHGFQPQHF TGTGCTAGTGGCCAGGACAGGGGGCACGGTTTCCAGCCCCAGCATTTT
- 12 TRBJ1-2 TRBV6-5 once CVSSRDLYGYTF TGTGTCAGCAGCAGGGACTTATATGGCTACACCTTC
TRBD2 19 TRBJ2-3 TRBV3-1 - CASSQDRLAGALSTDTQYF TGTGCCAGCAGCCAAGACAGGCTAGCGGGGGCCCTTAGCACAGATACGCAGTATTTT
TRBD2 14 TRBJ2-5 TRBV25-1 few CASSFIAGQETQYF TGTGCCAGCAGTTTCATAGCGGGACAAGAGACCCAGTACTTC